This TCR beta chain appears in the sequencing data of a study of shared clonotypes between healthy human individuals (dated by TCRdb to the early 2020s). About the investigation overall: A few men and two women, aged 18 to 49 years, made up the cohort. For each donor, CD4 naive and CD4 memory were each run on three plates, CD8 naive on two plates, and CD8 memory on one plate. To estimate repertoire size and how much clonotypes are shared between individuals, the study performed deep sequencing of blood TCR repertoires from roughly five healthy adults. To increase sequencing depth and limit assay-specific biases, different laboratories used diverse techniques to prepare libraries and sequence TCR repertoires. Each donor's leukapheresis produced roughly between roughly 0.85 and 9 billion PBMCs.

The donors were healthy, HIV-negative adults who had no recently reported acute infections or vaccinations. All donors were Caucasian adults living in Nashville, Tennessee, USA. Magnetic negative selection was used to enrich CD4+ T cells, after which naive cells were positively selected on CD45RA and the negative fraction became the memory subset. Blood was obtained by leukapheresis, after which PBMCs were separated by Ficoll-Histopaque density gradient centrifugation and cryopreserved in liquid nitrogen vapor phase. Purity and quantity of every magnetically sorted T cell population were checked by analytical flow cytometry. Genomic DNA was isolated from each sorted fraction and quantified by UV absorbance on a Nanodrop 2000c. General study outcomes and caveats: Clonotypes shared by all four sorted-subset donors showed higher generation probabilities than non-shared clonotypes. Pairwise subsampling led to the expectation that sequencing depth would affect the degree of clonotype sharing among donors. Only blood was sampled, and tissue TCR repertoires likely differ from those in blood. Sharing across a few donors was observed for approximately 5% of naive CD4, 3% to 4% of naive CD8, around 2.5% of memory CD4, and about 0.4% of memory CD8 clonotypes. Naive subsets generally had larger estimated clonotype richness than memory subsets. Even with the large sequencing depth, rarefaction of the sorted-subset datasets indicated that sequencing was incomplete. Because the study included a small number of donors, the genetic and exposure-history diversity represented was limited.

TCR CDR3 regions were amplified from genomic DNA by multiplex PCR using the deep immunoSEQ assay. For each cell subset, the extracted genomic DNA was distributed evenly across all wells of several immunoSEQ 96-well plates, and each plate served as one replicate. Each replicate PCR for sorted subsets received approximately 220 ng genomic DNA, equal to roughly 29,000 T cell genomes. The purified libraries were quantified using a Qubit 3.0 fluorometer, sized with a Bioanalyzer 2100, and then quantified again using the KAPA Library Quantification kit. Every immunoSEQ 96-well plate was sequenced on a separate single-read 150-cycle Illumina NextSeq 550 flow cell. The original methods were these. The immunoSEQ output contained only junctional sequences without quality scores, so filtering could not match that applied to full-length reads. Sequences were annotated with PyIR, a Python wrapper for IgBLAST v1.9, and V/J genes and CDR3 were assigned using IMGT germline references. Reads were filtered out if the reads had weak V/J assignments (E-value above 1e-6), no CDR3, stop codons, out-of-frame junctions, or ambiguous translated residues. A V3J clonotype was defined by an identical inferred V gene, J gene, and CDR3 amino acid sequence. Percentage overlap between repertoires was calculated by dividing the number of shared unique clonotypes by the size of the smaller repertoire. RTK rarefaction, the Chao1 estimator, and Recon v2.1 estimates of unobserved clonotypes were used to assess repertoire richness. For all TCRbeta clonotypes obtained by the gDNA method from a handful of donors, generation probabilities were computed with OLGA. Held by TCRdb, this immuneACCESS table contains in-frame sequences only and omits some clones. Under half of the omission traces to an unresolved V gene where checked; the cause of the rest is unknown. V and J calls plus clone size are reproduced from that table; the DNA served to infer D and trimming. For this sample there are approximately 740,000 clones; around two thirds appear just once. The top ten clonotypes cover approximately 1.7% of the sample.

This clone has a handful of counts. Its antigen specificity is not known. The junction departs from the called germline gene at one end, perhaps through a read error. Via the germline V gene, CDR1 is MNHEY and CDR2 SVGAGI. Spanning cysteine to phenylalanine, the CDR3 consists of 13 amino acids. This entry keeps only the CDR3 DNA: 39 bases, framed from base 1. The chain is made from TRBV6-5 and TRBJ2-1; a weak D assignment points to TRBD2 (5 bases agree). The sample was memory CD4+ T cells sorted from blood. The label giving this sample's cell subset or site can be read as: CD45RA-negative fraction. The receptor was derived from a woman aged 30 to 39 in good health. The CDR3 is CASTKAASNAQFF. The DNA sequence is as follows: TGTGCCAGCACCAAAGCGGCGTCGAATGCGCAGTTCTTC.